The rows below give T cell receptor beta chains drawn from one sample of a study of response to subunit inactivated influenza vaccine. TCRdb itself ran the RT-PCR reads through MiXCR, one entry per CDR3 protein. This table holds around 790,000 distinct CDR3 sequences, 21% found once. The sample in question was PBMCs from blood, obtained roughly 5 days after vaccination. The receptors here all came from a man aged 50 or older who received an inactivated influenza vaccine. Each CDR3 is given without its conserved first and last residue.

TRBJ2-2 | TRBV11-2 | ASSLDGLAAQVGELF
TRBJ2-1 | TRBV6-1 | ASSEVGRGEQF
TRBJ2-6 | TRBV30 | AWSVVMGSLGGANVLT
TRBJ1-4 | TRBV20-1 | SAPPEGTVNEKLF
TRBJ1-3 | TRBV7-9 | ASRGSSGNTIY
TRBJ1-6 | TRBV4-1 | ASSQGGGSSYNSPLH
TRBJ2-7 | TRBV6-1 | ASRLVNYEQY
TRBJ2-7 | TRBV28 | ASSRQTGWYEQY
TRBJ2-7 | TRBV30 | AWSVGQGPYEQY
TRBJ2-3 | TRBV5-1 | ASSLEVSYSSTDTQY
TRBJ2-1 | TRBV7-2 | ASSLTWGYNEQF
TRBJ1-5 | TRBV10-3 | AISEGGSRRGQPQH
TRBJ2-3 | TRBV10-3 | AIRPTGESQY
TRBJ2-7 | TRBV28 | ASSSLAGGIYEQY
TRBJ1-5 | TRBV6-1 | ASSVIRVQPQH